The T cell receptor beta chain under discussion was sequenced for a study of cytomegalovirus exposure and HLA in healthy donors listed by TCRdb under 2017. With respect to the entire study: The 500 to 800 repertoires of the first cohort and the roughly 120 validation repertoires were produced on the same platform, according to a later analysis. The study aimed to test whether cataloging public T cell receptors could reveal signatures of past pathogen exposure. A separate validation cohort of 100 to 150 different subjects was used in addition to the approximately 640-subject first cohort. To predict cytomegalovirus infection status, the study combined high-throughput TCR immunosequencing, statistical association of individual TCRs with disease status, and machine learning.

The paper's findings and limits, for the study overall: In vitro tests confirmed that a few of the cytomegalovirus-associated TCR beta chains recognize cytomegalovirus antigens. A later analysis had no HLA typing for the validation cohort, so co-occurrence there was scored across all 120 repertoires. Across donors, most TCR sequences were observed very rarely, whereas some public TCRs were present in many individuals. In a later analysis, TCRs clustered in the first cohort were found to also tend to co-occur in the 130 or so validation repertoires, with around 94% of cluster scores above 0. The classifier was reported to diagnose cytomegalovirus status with high specificity and sensitivity in both the original cohort and the validation cohort. In the study, some 180 TCR beta chains were listed as associated with cytomegalovirus. The authors suggested that the approach could potentially be generalized to other disease states and immunological phenotypes.

The library was prepared using the immunoSEQ multiplex PCR assay. Per the authors' processing: A statistical classification framework was built for diagnosing cytomegalovirus status from the catalog of TCR beta chain sequences. The clones in this table, taken by TCRdb from immuneACCESS, are in-frame only. Not every clone is retained; where verified, under half of the shortfall comes from an unresolved V gene, and the cause of the rest is unknown. V and J calls and clone size come straight from that table; D and trimming were deduced from the DNA. The sample data list about 150,000 clones, and around 93% of these were observed just once. The biggest ten clones account for about 2% of the sample. Separate from the approximately 700-subject first cohort, the validation cohort of roughly 110 subjects was the group to which the donors belonged. A word on this clone: Its antigen is not yet known. No much larger clone exists at a distance of one base, and base qualities are not known.

The CDR3 sequence holds 13 residues, the cysteine and phenylalanine included. The kept DNA is CDR3 alone, 39 bases in frame from the first base. At the junction V is shortened by 4 bases and J by 3 bases, with 11 bases in between. CDR1 and CDR2, looked up from the germline V gene (reference sequence), are SGHKS and YYEKEE. The chain uses TRBV5-5 and TRBJ2-7; the best D guess is TRBD1, with 6 bases matching. Material: PBMCs. The TCR sequence derives from a man aged 18 to 30 in good health and CMV-seropositive. Here the CDR3 is given as CASSPTGNYEQYF. The DNA is as follows: TGTGCCAGCAGCCCTACAGGGAACTACGAGCAGTACTTC. The entire variable domain, with the stretches around the CDR3 drawn from the reference TRBV5-5 and TRBJ2-7 proteins, is DAGVTQSPTHLIKTRGQQVTLRCSPISGHKSVSWYQQVLGQGPQFIFQYYEKEERGRGNFPDRFSARQFPNYSSELNVNALLLGDSALYLCASSPTGNYEQYFGPGTRLTVT.